The entry that follows covers one T cell receptor (beta chain) sequence. The length of the CDR3 is 10 residues. Trimming left V 8 bases short and J 9 bases short, with 10 bases between. The germline V gene has CDR1 MDHEN and CDR2 SYDVKM. The data derive from a study of blood T cell repertoires in COVID-19. Whole-study context: COVID-19 samples, acute and convalescent, were from the United States, Italy and Spain. The analysed material was cDNA or gDNA that came from T cells, B-cell-depleted T cells, or PBMCs.

Generated by immunoSEQ multiplex PCR, the TCRdb table keeps only in-frame clones and is missing some. The table has 250,000 to 350,000 clones, roughly 90% seen once; the top ten hold about 3%. Adults between roughly 18 and 100 years of age took part from 24 US areas. This clonotype originated in a woman aged 50 to 65 who had recovered from COVID-19. Sequencing was performed on PBMCs or T cells enriched from blood (not recorded which). This chain links TRBV28 with TRBJ1-1; D remains unclear. This CDR3 reads CASRHMKAFF. The CDR3 DNA reads TGTGCCAGCCGACACATGAAAGCTTTCTTT.